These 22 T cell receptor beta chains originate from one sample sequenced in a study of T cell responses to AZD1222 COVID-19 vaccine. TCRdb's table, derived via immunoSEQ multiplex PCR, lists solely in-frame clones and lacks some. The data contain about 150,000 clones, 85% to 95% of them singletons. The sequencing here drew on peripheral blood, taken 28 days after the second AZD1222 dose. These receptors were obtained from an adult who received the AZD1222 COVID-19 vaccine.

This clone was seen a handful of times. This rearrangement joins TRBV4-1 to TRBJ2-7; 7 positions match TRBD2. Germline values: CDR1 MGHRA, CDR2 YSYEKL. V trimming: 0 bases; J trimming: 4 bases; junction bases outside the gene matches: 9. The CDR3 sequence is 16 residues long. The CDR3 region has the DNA TGCGCCAGCAGCCAAGAAAGGAAGCGGGGAGATTACGAGCAGTACTTC. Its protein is CASSQERKRGDYEQYF.

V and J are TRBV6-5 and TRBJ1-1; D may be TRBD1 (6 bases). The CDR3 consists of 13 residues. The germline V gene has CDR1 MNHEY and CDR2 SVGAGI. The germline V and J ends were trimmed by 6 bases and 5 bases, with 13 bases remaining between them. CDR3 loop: CASRLTGFTEAFF. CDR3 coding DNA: TGTGCCAGCAGGCTTACAGGGTTTACTGAAGCTTTCTTT.

Written as DNA, the CDR3 is TGCGCCAGCAGCAGACTTGGCGGCACCGGGGAGCTGTTTTTT. It translates to CASSRLGGTGELFF. The genes are TRBV5-1 and TRBJ2-2; D ambiguous. The CDR3 extends over 14 amino acids. The V end was cut by 4 bases, the J end by 4 bases, with 11 bases between. Germline values: CDR1 SGHRS, CDR2 YFSETQ.

In DNA form, the CDR3 reads TGCGCCAGCAGCCAATTTGCGCTCATGAACACTGAAGCTTTCTTT. Its protein is CASSQFALMNTEAFF. This chain joins TRBV4-1 and TRBJ1-1; D remains unclear. The V gene's germline CDR1 is MGHRA and CDR2 YSYEKL. Trimming stripped 2 bases from V and 0 bases from J, with 10 bases between. This CDR3 has 15 residues.

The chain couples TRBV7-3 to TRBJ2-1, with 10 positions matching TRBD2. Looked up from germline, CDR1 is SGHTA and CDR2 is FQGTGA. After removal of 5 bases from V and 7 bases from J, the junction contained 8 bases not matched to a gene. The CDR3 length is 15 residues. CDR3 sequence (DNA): TGTGCCAGCAGCCAGGGACTAGCGAGAGGGAATGAGCAGTTCTTC. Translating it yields CASSQGLARGNEQFF.

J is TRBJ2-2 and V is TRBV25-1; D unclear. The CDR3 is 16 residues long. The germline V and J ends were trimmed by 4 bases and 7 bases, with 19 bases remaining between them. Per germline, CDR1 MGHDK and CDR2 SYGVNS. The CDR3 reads CASSALDLTRSGELFF. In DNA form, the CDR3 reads TGTGCCAGCAGTGCCCTGGACCTCACGAGGAGCGGGGAGCTGTTTTTT.

CDR3 residues: CASSRTGTELAKNIQYF. The CDR3 bases are TGCGCCAGCAGCAGAACCGGGACAGAACTAGCCAAAAACATTCAGTACTTC. The chain employs TRBV5-1 and TRBJ2-4, with TRBD1 matching 7 bases. Germline lookup yields CDR1 SGHRS and CDR2 YFSETQ. Germline trimming cut 4 bases from V and 0 bases from J; bases unmatched to any gene: 10. CDR3 length equals 17 residues.

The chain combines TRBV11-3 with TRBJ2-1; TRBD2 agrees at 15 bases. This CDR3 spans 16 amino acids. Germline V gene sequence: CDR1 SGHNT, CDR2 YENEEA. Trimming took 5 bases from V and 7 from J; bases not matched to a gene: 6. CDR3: CASSGRGLAGGNEQFF. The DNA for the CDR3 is TGTGCCAGCAGCGGGCGAGGACTAGCGGGGGGGAATGAGCAGTTCTTC.

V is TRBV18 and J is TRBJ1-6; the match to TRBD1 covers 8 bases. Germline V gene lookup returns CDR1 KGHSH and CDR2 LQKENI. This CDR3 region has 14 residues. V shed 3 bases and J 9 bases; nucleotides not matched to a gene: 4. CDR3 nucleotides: TGTGCCAGCTCACCGGGACAGGAGAGTTCACCCCTCCACTTT. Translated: CASSPGQESSPLHF.

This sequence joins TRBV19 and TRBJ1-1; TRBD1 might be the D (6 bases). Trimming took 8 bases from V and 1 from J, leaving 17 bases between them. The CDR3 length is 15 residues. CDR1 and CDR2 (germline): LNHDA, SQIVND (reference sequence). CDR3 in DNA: TGTGCCAGTGAACTCACAGGGTTTGGGAACACTGAAGCTTTCTTT. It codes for CASELTGFGNTEAFF. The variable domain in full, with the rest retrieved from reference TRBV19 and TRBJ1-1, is DGGITQSPKYLFRKEGQNVTLSCEQNLNHDAMYWYRQDPGQGLRLIYYSQIVNDFQKGDIAEGYSVSREKKESFPLTVTSAQKNPTAFYLCASELTGFGNTEAFFGQGTRLTVV.

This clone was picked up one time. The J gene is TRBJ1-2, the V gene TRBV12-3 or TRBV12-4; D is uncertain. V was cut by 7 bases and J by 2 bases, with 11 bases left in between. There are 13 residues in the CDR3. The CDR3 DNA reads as TGTGCCAGCATTAAACCTGGGAACTATGGCTACACCTTC. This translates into CASIKPGNYGYTF.

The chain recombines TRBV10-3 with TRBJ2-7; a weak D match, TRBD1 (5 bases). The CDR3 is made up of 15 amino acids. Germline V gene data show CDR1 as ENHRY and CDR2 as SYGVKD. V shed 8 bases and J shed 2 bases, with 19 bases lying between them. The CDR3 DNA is TGTGCCATCGAGGACCGCCGGACATCCACCTACGAGCAGTACTTC. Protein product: CAIEDRRTSTYEQYF.

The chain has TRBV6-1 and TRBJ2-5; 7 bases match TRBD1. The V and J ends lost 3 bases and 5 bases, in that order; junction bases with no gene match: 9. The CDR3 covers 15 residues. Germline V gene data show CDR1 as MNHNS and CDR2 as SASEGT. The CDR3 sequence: CASSEPGTARETQYF. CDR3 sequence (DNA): TGTGCCAGCAGTGAGCCCGGGACAGCCAGGGAGACCCAGTACTTC.

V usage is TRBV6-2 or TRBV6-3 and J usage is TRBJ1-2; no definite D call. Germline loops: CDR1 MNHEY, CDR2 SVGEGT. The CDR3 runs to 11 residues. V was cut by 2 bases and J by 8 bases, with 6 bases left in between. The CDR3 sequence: CASSYVGGYTF. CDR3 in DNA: TGTGCCAGCAGTTACGTCGGGGGCTACACCTTC.

This CDR3 reads CASSQLDGNTEAFF. CDR3 nucleotide sequence: TGCGCCAGCAGTCAATTGGACGGGAACACTGAAGCTTTCTTT. The chain carries TRBV23-1 and TRBJ1-1; D gene ambiguous. TRBV23-1 is annotated as an ORF whose role is uncertain. V lost 1 base to trimming and J lost 1 base, with 7 bases between them. The CDR3 is made up of 14 amino acids.

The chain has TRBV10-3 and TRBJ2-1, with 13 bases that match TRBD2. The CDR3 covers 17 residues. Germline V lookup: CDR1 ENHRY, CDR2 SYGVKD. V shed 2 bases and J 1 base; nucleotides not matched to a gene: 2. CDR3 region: CAISEPGLAGSYNEQFF. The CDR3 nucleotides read TGTGCCATCAGTGAGCCGGGACTAGCGGGGTCCTACAATGAGCAGTTCTTC.

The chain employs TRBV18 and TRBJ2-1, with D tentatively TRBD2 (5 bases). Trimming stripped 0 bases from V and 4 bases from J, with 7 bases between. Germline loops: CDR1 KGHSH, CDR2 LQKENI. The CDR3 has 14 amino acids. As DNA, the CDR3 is TGTGCCAGCTCACCACCGCCGGGGTACAATGAGCAGTTCTTC. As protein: CASSPPPGYNEQFF.

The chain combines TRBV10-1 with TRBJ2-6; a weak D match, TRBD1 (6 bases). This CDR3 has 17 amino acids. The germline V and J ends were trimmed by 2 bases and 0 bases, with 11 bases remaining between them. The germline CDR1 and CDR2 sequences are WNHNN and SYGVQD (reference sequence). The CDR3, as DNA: TGCGCCAGCAGTGAGGCAGGGGAAGGCTCTGGGGCCAACGTCCTGACTTTC. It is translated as CASSEAGEGSGANVLTF.

In DNA form, the CDR3 reads TGTGCCAGCAGCCAAGCGGGGGCAGATACGCAGTATTTT. Its translation: CASSQAGADTQYF. The chain employs TRBV14 and TRBJ2-3, with a possible D match to TRBD2 (6 bases). Germline V lookup: CDR1 SGHDN, CDR2 FVKESK. There are 13 residues in the CDR3. The V gene lost 1 base and the J gene lost 4 bases, with 6 bases spanning the gap.

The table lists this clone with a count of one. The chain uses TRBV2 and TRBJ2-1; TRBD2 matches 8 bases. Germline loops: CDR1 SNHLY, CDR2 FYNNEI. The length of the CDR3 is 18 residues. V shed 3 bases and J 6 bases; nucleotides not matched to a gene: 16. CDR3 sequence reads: CASSDPRGPAGESNEQFF. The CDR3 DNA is TGTGCCAGCAGTGACCCCAGGGGACCAGCGGGGGAGAGCAATGAGCAGTTCTTC.

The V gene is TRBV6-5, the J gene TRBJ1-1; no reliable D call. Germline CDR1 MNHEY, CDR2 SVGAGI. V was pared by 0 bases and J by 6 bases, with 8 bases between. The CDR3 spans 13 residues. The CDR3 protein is CASSYSGGPEAFF. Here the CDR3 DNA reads TGTGCCAGCAGTTACTCCGGAGGGCCTGAAGCTTTCTTT.

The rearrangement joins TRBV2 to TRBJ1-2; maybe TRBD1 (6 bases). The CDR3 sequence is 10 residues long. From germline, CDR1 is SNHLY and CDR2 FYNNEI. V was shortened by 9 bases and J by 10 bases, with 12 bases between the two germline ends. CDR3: CASRTVHYTF. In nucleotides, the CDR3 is TGTGCCAGTCGGACAGTACACTACACCTTC.